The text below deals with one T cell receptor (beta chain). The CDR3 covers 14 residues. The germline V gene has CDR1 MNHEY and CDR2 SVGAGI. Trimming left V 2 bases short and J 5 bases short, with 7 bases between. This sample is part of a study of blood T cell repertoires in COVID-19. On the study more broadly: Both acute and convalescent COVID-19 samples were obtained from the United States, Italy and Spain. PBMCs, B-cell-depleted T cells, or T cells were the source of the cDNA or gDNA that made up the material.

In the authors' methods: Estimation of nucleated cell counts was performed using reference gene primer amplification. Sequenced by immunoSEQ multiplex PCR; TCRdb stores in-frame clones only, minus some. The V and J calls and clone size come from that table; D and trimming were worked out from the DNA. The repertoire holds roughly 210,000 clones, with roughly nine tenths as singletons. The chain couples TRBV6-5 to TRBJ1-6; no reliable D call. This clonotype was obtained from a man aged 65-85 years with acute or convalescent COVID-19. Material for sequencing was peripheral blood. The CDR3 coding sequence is TGTGCCAGCAGTTACGCAGAAGATAATTCACCCCTCCACTTT. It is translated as CASSYAEDNSPLHF.